The source of this TCR beta chain is a study of blood T cell repertoires in COVID-19. The J segment lost 1 base and the V segment lost 0 bases, leaving 3 bases of the junction unmatched. This CDR3 region has 15 residues. Germline V CDR1 and CDR2: SGHNT, YYREEE (reference sequence). This table comes from immunoSEQ multiplex PCR, and its TCRdb copy is limited to in-frame clones, with some not included. This table has about 370,000 clones, approximately 90% appearing once. Assignment of participants to cohorts was predicated upon participant-reported clinical history. The chain recombines TRBV5-4 with TRBJ2-5; 7 nucleotides align to TRBD1. The sequence was obtained from a man aged 18 to 30 who had recovered from COVID-19. Material: PBMCs or T cells enriched from blood (not recorded which). The CDR3 region is CASSLEQGIQETQYF. The CDR3 bases are TGTGCCAGCAGCTTGGAACAGGGGATCCAAGAGACCCAGTACTTC.